One sample yielded the 28 T cell receptor beta chains listed below, sequenced in a study of cytomegalovirus exposure and HLA in healthy donors. Sequencing used immunoSEQ multiplex PCR; TCRdb keeps in-frame clones, though not all of them. The sample includes tens of thousands of clones, 91% of them seen just once. The sequenced material came from PBMCs. The source is a woman in her 30s in good health and CMV-seronegative.

This clone was seen only once. V gene TRBV7-2 combines with J gene TRBJ2-3, with 7 nucleotides matching TRBD2. Germline assignment: CDR1 SGHTA and CDR2 FQGNSA. The V segment lost 6 bases and the J segment 1 base; nucleotides outside the gene matches: 7. This CDR3 is built from 15 residues. The CDR3 bases are TGTGCCAGCAGGATCAGCGGGACCCGCACAGATACGCAGTATTTT. It translates to CASRISGTRTDTQYF.

The gene calls are TRBV6-1 and TRBJ1-5, with 8 bases that match TRBD1. Germline CDR1 MNHNS, CDR2 SASEGT. The junction had 9 bases not matched to a gene; V was cut back by 10 bases and J by 7 bases. The length of the CDR3 is 13 residues. The CDR3 DNA reads as TGTGCCACCTCAGGGGGCGCAGGACAGCCCCAGCATTTT. Its translation: CATSGGAGQPQHF.

The rearrangement links TRBV28 to TRBJ1-2, with D tentatively TRBD1 (6 bases). V was shortened by 6 bases and J by 4 bases, with 12 bases between the two germline ends. Germline loops: CDR1 MDHEN, CDR2 SYDVKM. This CDR3 has 13 residues. CDR3 sequence reads: CASSPAGVYGYTF. In DNA form, the CDR3 reads TGTGCCAGCAGCCCTGCAGGGGTCTATGGCTACACCTTC.

This chain uses TRBV6-5 with TRBJ2-5, with 9 bases aligning to TRBD2. The J segment lost 5 bases and the V segment lost 8 bases, leaving 6 bases of the junction unmatched. Germline CDR1 reads MNHEY; CDR2 reads SVGAGI. The CDR3 totals 13 residues. As DNA, the CDR3 is TGTGCCAGCCATAGGGCGGGGGGGGAGACCCAGTACTTC. Its translation is CASHRAGGETQYF.

CDR3 protein: CAWKLDTQYF. The CDR3 DNA follows: TGTGCCTGGAAACTGGATACGCAGTATTTT. The V and J genes are TRBV30 and TRBJ2-3; D is unclear. CDR3 length equals 10 residues. CDR1 and CDR2 from the germline V gene are GTSNPN and SVGIG (reference sequence). Between the trimmed V and J ends, which lost 4 bases and 6 bases, there was a span of 5 bases. Together with reference TRBV30 and TRBJ2-3, the CDR3 gives the full variable domain: SQTIHQWPATLVQPVGSPLSLECTVEGTSNPNLYWYRQAAGRGLQLLFYSVGIGQISSEVPQNLSASRPQDRQFILSSKKLLLSDSGFYLCAWKLDTQYFGPGTRLTVL.

The rearrangement links TRBV6-4 to TRBJ2-1; TRBD2 matches 7 bases. CDR1 and CDR2 (germline): MRHNA, SNTAGT. V was clipped by 6 bases and J by 0 bases; unmatched bases: 8. The CDR3 sequence is 16 residues long. CDR3 nucleotide sequence: TGTGCCAGCAGGCCTAGCGGCTCAAGCTCCTACAATGAGCAGTTCTTC. This codes for CASRPSGSSSYNEQFF.

This clone came up once. The chain links TRBV7-3 to TRBJ2-3; D gene ambiguous. Germline V gene data show CDR1 as SGHTA and CDR2 as FQGTGA. This CDR3 has 14 amino acids. V was trimmed by 3 bases and J by 1 base, leaving 8 bases between them. CDR3 DNA: TGTGCCAGCAGCTTCCAGGCAGGCACAGATACGCAGTATTTT. It encodes CASSFQAGTDTQYF. The variable domain in full, with the rest retrieved from reference TRBV7-3 and TRBJ2-3, is GAGVSQTPSNKVTEKGKYVELRCDPISGHTALYWYRQSLGQGPEFLIYFQGTGAADDSGLPNDRFFAVRPEGSVSTLKIQRTERGDSAVYLCASSFQAGTDTQYFGPGTRLTVL.

CDR3 sequence reads: CASGQALTGGKLFF. CDR3 in DNA: TGTGCCAGCGGGCAAGCTCTTACGGGAGGAAAACTGTTTTTT. J is TRBJ1-4 and V is TRBV6-1; D not resolved. The CDR3 runs 14 residues. V dropped 8 bases and J dropped 10 bases, with 20 bases sitting between them. Per the germline V gene, CDR1 is MNHNS and CDR2 is SASEGT.

J is TRBJ1-1 and V is TRBV29-1; D not resolved. Trimming removed 4 bases at V and 10 bases at J, with 16 bases between. Germline V gene data show CDR1 as SQVTM and CDR2 as ANQGSEA. There are 12 residues in the CDR3. CDR3 amino acids: CSVGQANLPAFF. For the CDR3, the DNA is TGCAGCGTTGGCCAGGCCAACCTGCCAGCTTTCTTT.

This clone is a singleton in its sample. The rearrangement joins TRBV6-1 to TRBJ2-7; tentative D call: TRBD1 (7 bases). This CDR3 spans 16 amino acids. The germline CDR1 and CDR2 sequences are MNHNS and SASEGT. V was pared by 4 bases and J by 4 bases, with 20 bases between. The CDR3 sequence: CASSGMRRDSFYEQYF. The DNA for the CDR3 is TGTGCCAGCAGTGGCATGCGGCGGGACAGCTTTTACGAGCAGTACTTC.

The V and J genes are TRBV30 and TRBJ2-1, with 10 bases matching TRBD2. Germline trimming cut 3 bases from V and 10 bases from J; bases unmatched to any gene: 12. The germline CDR1 and CDR2 sequences are GTSNPN and SVGIG (reference sequence). The CDR3 is made up of 15 amino acids. Written as DNA, the CDR3 is TGTGCCTGGAGCCCCGGACTAGCGGTCATAACGGAGCAGTTCTTC. It yields the protein CAWSPGLAVITEQFF.

The genes are TRBV18 and TRBJ2-3; tentatively, D is TRBD1 (5 bases). Germline V gene sequence: CDR1 KGHSH, CDR2 LQKENI. This CDR3 spans 15 amino acids. V was shortened by 8 bases and J by 6 bases, with 21 bases between the two germline ends. CDR3 in amino acids: CASASQVVGSDTQYF. The CDR3 DNA sequence: TGTGCCAGCGCTTCACAGGTAGTGGGCTCGGATACGCAGTATTTT.

The chain joins TRBV11-1 to TRBJ1-1; D is ambiguous. CDR3 size: 14 residues. The germline V gene encodes CDR1 SGHAT and CDR2 FQDESV (reference sequence). V was shortened by 5 bases and J by 2 bases, with 12 bases between the two germline ends. CDR3 bases: TGTGCCAGCAGCCTGCGGGTTGACAACACTGAAGCTTTCTTT. This codes for CASSLRVDNTEAFF. Based on the CDR3 plus reference TRBV11-1 and TRBJ1-1, the full variable domain is EAEVAQSPRYKITEKSQAVAFWCDPISGHATLYWYRQILGQGPELLVQFQDESVVDDSQLPKDRFSAERLKGVDSTLKIQPAELGDSAMYLCASSLRVDNTEAFFGQGTRLTVV.

The V and J genes are TRBV7-8 and TRBJ2-2; 8 nucleotides match TRBD2. The CDR3 contains 15 residues. Germline V CDR1 and CDR2: SGHVS, FQNEAQ. Trimming at V came to 1 base and at J to 5 bases, leaving 3 bases not matched to a gene. The CDR3 reads CASSLVSGKTGELFF. Written as DNA, the CDR3 is TGTGCCAGCAGCTTAGTTAGCGGGAAGACCGGGGAGCTGTTTTTT.

This chain joins TRBV7-8 and TRBJ2-7; no firm D call. Germline V gene lookup returns CDR1 SGHVS and CDR2 FQNEAQ. V shed 1 base and J shed 8 bases, with 12 bases lying between them. This CDR3 is built from 13 residues. DNA of the CDR3: TGTGCCAGCAGCTTAGAAGAGGAAAACAAGCAGTACTTC. It is translated as CASSLEEENKQYF.

The V gene is TRBV15, the J gene TRBJ2-3, with 9 bases that match TRBD2. Germline loops: CDR1 LNHNV, CDR2 YYDKDF (reference sequence). The V gene end was trimmed by 3 bases and the J gene end by 3 bases; junction bases not matched to a gene: 10. The length of the CDR3 is 17 residues. The CDR3: CATSRGTSRGETDTQYF. For the CDR3, the DNA is TGTGCCACCAGCAGGGGGACTAGCAGAGGGGAAACAGATACGCAGTATTTT.

This chain links TRBV9 with TRBJ2-7; maybe TRBD2 (6 bases). The CDR3 covers 15 residues. V was shortened by 0 bases and J by 3 bases, with 13 bases between the two germline ends. CDR1 is SGDLS, CDR2 YYNGEE, per germline. The CDR3 protein is CASSVGWDWIYEQYF. For the CDR3, the DNA is TGTGCCAGCAGCGTAGGATGGGACTGGATCTACGAGCAGTACTTC.

J is TRBJ2-5 and V is TRBV4-3; weak D call: TRBD1 (5 bases). CDR1 is LGHNA, CDR2 YSLEER, per germline. V gave up 0 bases and J gave up 6 bases, with 17 bases separating them. The CDR3 length is 16 residues. CDR3 nucleotides: TGCGCCAGCAGCCAAGATTTAGGGGCGATCGAGCAGACCCAGTACTTC. Translating gives CASSQDLGAIEQTQYF.

CDR3 nucleotides: TGTGCCAGCAGCCCACATACGGACAGACGGGGCTATGGCTACACCTTC. Translating it yields CASSPHTDRRGYGYTF. The V call is TRBV9, the J call TRBJ1-2, with D possibly matching TRBD1 (6 bases). This CDR3 has 16 residues. Trimming cost V 4 bases and J 4 bases, with 20 bases left between them. Germline lookup yields CDR1 SGDLS and CDR2 YYNGEE.

The rearrangement links TRBV5-1 to TRBJ1-1; D uncertain. The CDR3 covers 14 residues. Germline V lookup: CDR1 SGHRS, CDR2 YFSETQ. Trimming cost V 3 bases and J 5 bases, with 14 bases left between them. The CDR3 bases are TGCGCCAGCAGCTCGGGGAGTTCCGGGACTGAAGCTTTCTTT. It encodes CASSSGSSGTEAFF.

The chain is built from TRBV5-5 and TRBJ2-3; the D gene is possibly TRBD2 (5 bases). The CDR3 has 16 residues. Germline V gives CDR1 SGHKS, CDR2 YYEKEE (reference sequence). The V end lost 4 bases, the J end lost 4 bases, and 19 bases lay between the germline ends. DNA for the CDR3: TGTGCCAGCAGCACCACGGAAGGGAGATTCGCAGATACGCAGTATTTT. This gives the protein CASSTTEGRFADTQYF. The variable domain in full, completed from reference TRBV5-5 and TRBJ2-3, reads DAGVTQSPTHLIKTRGQQVTLRCSPISGHKSVSWYQQVLGQGPQFIFQYYEKEERGRGNFPDRFSARQFPNYSSELNVNALLLGDSALYLCASSTTEGRFADTQYFGPGTRLTVL.

The chain has TRBV11-2 and TRBJ1-1, with 9 bases matching TRBD1. The CDR3 extends over 15 amino acids. Germline loops: CDR1 SGHAT, CDR2 FQNNGV. Trimming removed 5 bases from V and 0 bases from J; junction bases left unmatched: 4. This CDR3 reads CASSPQGALNTEAFF. CDR3 sequence (DNA): TGTGCCAGCAGCCCACAGGGGGCCTTGAACACTGAAGCTTTCTTT.

This clone occurred once. The V gene is TRBV18, the J gene TRBJ2-7, with 7 bases lining up with TRBD1. CDR3 length: 15 amino acids. Germline V CDR1 and CDR2: KGHSH, LQKENI. J gave up 4 bases and V 5 bases, and 11 bases lay outside the gene matches. CDR3 amino acids: CASSYDGTVNYEQYF. CDR3 sequence (DNA): TGTGCCAGCTCATACGACGGGACAGTGAATTACGAGCAGTACTTC.

The chain has TRBV5-6 and TRBJ1-1, with TRBD1 as a possible D gene (5 bases). In germline, CDR1 is SGHDT, CDR2 YYEEEE. CDR3 length: 13 amino acids. This CDR3 reads CASRGTLNTEAFF. DNA for the CDR3: TGTGCATCCCGGGGGACTTTGAACACTGAAGCTTTCTTT.

In regard to this clone: An end of the junction differs from the germline gene, which may be a read error. The V call is TRBV5-1, the J call TRBJ1-6; 8 bases map to TRBD1. The CDR3 loop spans 15 amino acids. Germline CDR1 is SGHRS and CDR2 is YFSETQ. The CDR3 DNA reads as TGCGCCAGCAGATTGGACAGGGCAAATTATTCACCCCTCCACTTT. Protein product: CASRLDRANYSPLHF.

V is TRBV2 and J is TRBJ1-2; 8 nucleotides agree with TRBD1. This CDR3 is 14 amino acids long. Germline loops: CDR1 SNHLY, CDR2 FYNNEI. Trimming took 2 bases from V and 8 from J; bases not matched to a gene: 7. CDR3 bases: TGTGCCAGCAGTGAAAGTCCAGGGGGCGGAGGCTACACCTTC. Translating gives CASSESPGGGGYTF.

This clone was found a few times. CDR3 protein: CASSLGRYTEAFF. The CDR3 DNA follows: TGTGCCAGCAGTCTCGGGAGATACACTGAAGCTTTCTTT. This chain connects TRBV27 to TRBJ1-1, with no clear D. Trimming took 5 bases from V and 3 from J, leaving 10 bases between them. The CDR3 has 13 residues. CDR1 MNHEY and CDR2 SMNVEV come from the germline V gene (reference sequence).

V and J are TRBV7-6 and TRBJ1-1; TRBD1 matches at 7 bases. The CDR3 covers 15 residues. Germline CDR1 is SGHVS and CDR2 is FNYEAQ. V trimming: 2 bases; J trimming: 0 bases; junction bases outside the gene matches: 3. The CDR3 spells CASSLIGQVNTEAFF. The DNA for the CDR3 is TGTGCCAGCAGCTTAATCGGACAGGTGAACACTGAAGCTTTCTTT.